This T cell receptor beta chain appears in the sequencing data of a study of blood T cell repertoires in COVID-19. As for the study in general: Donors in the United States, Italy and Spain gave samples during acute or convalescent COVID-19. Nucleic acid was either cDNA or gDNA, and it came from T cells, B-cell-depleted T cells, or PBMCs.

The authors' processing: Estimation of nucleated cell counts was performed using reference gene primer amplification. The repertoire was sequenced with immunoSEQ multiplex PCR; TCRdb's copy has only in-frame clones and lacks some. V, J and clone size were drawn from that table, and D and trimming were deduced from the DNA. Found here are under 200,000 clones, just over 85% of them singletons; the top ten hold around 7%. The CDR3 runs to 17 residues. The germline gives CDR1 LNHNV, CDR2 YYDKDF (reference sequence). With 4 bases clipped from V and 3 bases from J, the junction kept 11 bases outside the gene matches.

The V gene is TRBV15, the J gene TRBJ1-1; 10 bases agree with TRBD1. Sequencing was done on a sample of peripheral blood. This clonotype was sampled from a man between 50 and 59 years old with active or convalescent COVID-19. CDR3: CATSTRLGTGAYTEAFF. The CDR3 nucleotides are TGTGCCACCAGCACCCGACTCGGGACAGGGGCGTACACTGAAGCTTTCTTT.